Presented here are 19 T cell receptor beta chains from one specimen sequenced in a study of cytomegalovirus exposure and HLA in healthy donors (dated by TCRdb to about 2017). Libraries came from the immunoSEQ multiplex PCR assay. For the multiplex PCR, a mixture combining 60 forward primers for TCR Vbeta segments and 13 reverse primers for TCR Jbeta segments was used. Entries here come from immuneACCESS through TCRdb and include only in-frame sequences with V and J called. Some clones fail to appear in such tables; in the studies checked, an unresolved V gene covers under half of the shortfall, and the cause of the remainder is unknown. The sample profile shows approximately 99,000 clones; roughly four fifths of them were found once. The ten largest clonotypes hold more than 3% of the sample. The source material was PBMCs. These receptor sequences come from a man aged 35 to 55 in good health and CMV-seronegative.

The chain combines TRBV7-2 with TRBJ2-3; a weak D match, TRBD2 (6 bases). The V end was cut by 6 bases, the J end by 4 bases, with 14 bases between. The CDR3 runs 14 residues. CDR1 and CDR2 from the germline V gene are SGHTA and FQGNSA. CDR3 DNA: TGTGCCAGCAGGCGGGACGGAAGGGCAGATACGCAGTATTTT. Translating it yields CASRRDGRADTQYF.

This chain uses TRBV2 with TRBJ2-1; 7 positions agree with TRBD1. The CDR3 is 15 residues long. The junction had 5 bases not matched to a gene; V was cut back by 6 bases and J by 0 bases. Germline V gene sequence: CDR1 SNHLY, CDR2 FYNNEI. The CDR3 DNA reads as TGTGCCAGCAGGAACCGGGACAGCTCCTACAATGAGCAGTTCTTC. Translated, it gives CASRNRDSSYNEQFF.

The chain employs TRBV9 and TRBJ1-2, with D tentatively TRBD1 (5 bases). The CDR3 sequence is 13 residues long. Looked up from germline, CDR1 is SGDLS and CDR2 is YYNGEE. V dropped 0 bases and J dropped 8 bases, with 11 bases sitting between them. The CDR3 nucleotides read TGTGCCAGCAGCGTAGGGCAGGGATACGGCTACACCTTC. It encodes CASSVGQGYGYTF.

This clone occurred many times. J is TRBJ2-7 and V is TRBV6-5, with 10 nucleotides matching TRBD2. There are 15 residues in the CDR3. V gave up 5 bases and J gave up 0 bases; unmatched junction bases: 4. Germline V gene data show CDR1 as MNHEY and CDR2 as SVGAGI. The CDR3: CASSKLAGSSYEQYF. The CDR3, as DNA: TGTGCCAGCAGTAAACTAGCGGGGAGCTCCTACGAGCAGTACTTC.

CDR3 nucleotide sequence: TGTGCCAGCAGCCCTGACAGGGGGATCCAGCCCCAGCATTTT. Its translation is CASSPDRGIQPQHF. The genes are TRBV6-5 and TRBJ1-5; 9 bases align to TRBD1. The germline gives CDR1 MNHEY, CDR2 SVGAGI. The CDR3 is made up of 14 amino acids. V shed 6 bases and J 7 bases; nucleotides not matched to a gene: 7.

This chain uses TRBV19 with TRBJ1-5; 10 bases are shared with TRBD1. J gave up 0 bases and V 5 bases, and 7 bases lay outside the gene matches. Germline V gives CDR1 LNHDA, CDR2 SQIVND (reference sequence). The CDR3 is 17 residues long. DNA of the CDR3: TGTGCCAGTAGTCCTCGGACAGGGGGAAATAGCAATCAGCCCCAGCATTTT. It codes for CASSPRTGGNSNQPQHF.

This chain joins TRBV7-9 and TRBJ1-2; 10 nucleotides match TRBD1. Trimming took 6 bases from V and 1 from J; bases not matched to a gene: 11. Germline CDR1 is SEHNR and CDR2 is FQNEAQ (reference sequence). CDR3 length: 17 residues. This chain's CDR3 is CASSFRDRGDYNYGYTF. The CDR3 DNA reads TGTGCCAGCAGTTTCCGGGACAGGGGCGATTATAACTATGGCTACACCTTC.

V gene TRBV5-4 combines with J gene TRBJ2-1, with D maybe TRBD1 (6 bases). The CDR3 totals 11 residues. Germline loops: CDR1 SGHNT, CDR2 YYREEE (reference sequence). Trimming cost V 4 bases and J 10 bases, with 9 bases left between them. The CDR3 spells CASSQDREQFF. The CDR3 nucleotides read TGTGCCAGCAGCCAGGACAGAGAGCAGTTCTTC.

This clone was picked up a small number of times. This chain joins TRBV10-1 and TRBJ2-7; D possibly corresponds to TRBD1 (6 bases). The CDR3 has 14 amino acids. The V and J ends lost 6 bases and 0 bases respectively, with 12 bases between them. Germline values: CDR1 WNHNN, CDR2 SYGVQD (reference sequence). CDR3 region: CASRGHSGSYEQYF. The CDR3 DNA is TGCGCCAGCAGGGGACACTCCGGCTCCTACGAGCAGTACTTC.

The genes are TRBV18 and TRBJ1-4; possibly TRBD1 for D (6 bases). From germline, CDR1 is KGHSH and CDR2 LQKENI. Trimming removed 3 bases from V and 5 bases from J, with 7 bases in between. CDR3 length: 13 residues. Here the CDR3 DNA reads TGTGCCAGCTCACCGACAGGAAATGAAAAACTGTTTTTT. Translation: CASSPTGNEKLFF.

V gene TRBV25-1 combines with J gene TRBJ2-3; 8 bases are shared with TRBD2. This CDR3 is built from 14 residues. The V gene's germline CDR1 is MGHDK and CDR2 SYGVNS. Trimming at V came to 2 bases and at J to 4 bases, leaving 2 bases not matched to a gene. Here the CDR3 reads CASSEPGGADTQYF. DNA for the CDR3: TGTGCCAGCAGTGAACCGGGGGGGGCAGATACGCAGTATTTT. The full variable domain, completed using reference TRBV25-1 and TRBJ2-3, is EADIYQTPRYLVIGTGKKITLECSQTMGHDKMYWYQQDPGMELHLIHYSYGVNSTEKGDLSSESTVSRIRTEHFPLTLESARPSHTSQYLCASSEPGGADTQYFGPGTRLTVL.

The chain links TRBV27 to TRBJ2-5; D is perhaps TRBD2 (6 bases). V lost 7 bases and J 5 bases, leaving 17 bases between the germline ends. The CDR3 is 14 amino acids. Per germline, CDR1 MNHEY and CDR2 SMNVEV (reference sequence). CDR3: CASTRAGALETQYF. The DNA for the CDR3 is TGTGCCAGCACTCGAGCGGGCGCGCTCGAGACCCAGTACTTC.

The rearrangement joins TRBV5-6 to TRBJ1-2, with TRBD1 as a possible D gene (5 bases). The V and J ends lost 1 base and 7 bases respectively, with 8 bases between them. This CDR3 comprises 12 residues. Germline CDR1 reads SGHDT; CDR2 reads YYEEEE. The CDR3 loop reads CASSLQGSGYTF. As DNA, the CDR3 is TGTGCCAGCAGCTTGCAGGGTAGTGGCTACACCTTC.

The J gene is TRBJ1-2, the V gene TRBV4-2, with 7 bases fitting TRBD1. CDR1 and CDR2 (germline): LGHNA, YNFKEQ. V lost 1 base to trimming and J lost 8 bases; unmatched junction nucleotides: 4. The CDR3 covers 13 residues. In DNA, the CDR3 is TGTGCCAGCAGCCAAGGACAGGGAGAAGGCTACACCTTC. It yields the protein CASSQGQGEGYTF.

V is TRBV9 and J is TRBJ1-3; no clear D gene. The CDR3 has 15 residues. Germline V gives CDR1 SGDLS, CDR2 YYNGEE. Between the trimmed V and J ends, which lost 0 bases and 0 bases, there was a span of 7 bases. Here the CDR3 DNA reads TGTGCCAGCAGCGTAGGAATGAGCTCTGGAAACACCATATATTTT. Its translation: CASSVGMSSGNTIYF.

The V gene is TRBV28, the J gene TRBJ1-5; D unclear. V lost 5 bases and J 4 bases, leaving 12 bases between the germline ends. This CDR3 contains 14 residues. Germline V CDR1 and CDR2: MDHEN, SYDVKM. The CDR3 here is CASSPIQANQPQHF. DNA for the CDR3: TGTGCCAGCAGTCCCATTCAAGCGAATCAGCCCCAGCATTTT.

The rearrangement joins TRBV9 to TRBJ1-3; D may be TRBD1 (6 bases). V lost 1 base to trimming and J lost 0 bases, with 8 bases between them. This CDR3 contains 15 residues. Germline CDR1 reads SGDLS; CDR2 reads YYNGEE. The CDR3 DNA follows: TGTGCCAGCAGCGTAACAGGGAGCTCTGGAAACACCATATATTTT. Protein sequence: CASSVTGSSGNTIYF.

The chain uses TRBV28 and TRBJ1-5; 10 bases fit TRBD1. The length of the CDR3 is 15 residues. The germline V gene encodes CDR1 MDHEN and CDR2 SYDVKM. The J segment lost 1 base and the V segment lost 4 bases, leaving 1 base of the junction unmatched. CDR3 region: CASSSGQGSNQPQHF. DNA for the CDR3: TGTGCCAGCAGTTCGGGACAGGGGAGCAATCAGCCCCAGCATTTT. Combining the CDR3 with reference TRBV28 and TRBJ1-5 gives the whole variable domain DVKVTQSSRYLVKRTGEKVFLECVQDMDHENMFWYRQDPGLGLRLIYFSYDVKMKEKGDIPEGYSVSREKKERFSLILESASTNQTSMYLCASSSGQGSNQPQHFGDGTRLSIL.

The chain joins TRBV9 to TRBJ1-1; D not certain. The CDR3 sequence is 13 residues long. Trimming removed 3 bases at V and 1 base at J, with 7 bases between. CDR1 is SGDLS and CDR2 is YYNGEE in the germline V gene. In nucleotides, the CDR3 is TGTGCCAGCAGCGGGGAGGAGAACACTGAAGCTTTCTTT. Its translation: CASSGEENTEAFF.